This T cell receptor (beta chain) was observed in a study of T cell responses to AZD1222 COVID-19 vaccine. Findings of the study overall: Baseline seropositivity occurred in only a handful of AZD1222 recipients. White British donors predominated, females outnumbered males, and clonal diversity was possibly underestimated.

CDR3 size: 14 residues. The V gene end was trimmed by 5 bases and the J gene end by 7 bases; junction bases not matched to a gene: 8. CDR1 SGHTA and CDR2 FQGNSA come from the germline V gene. Assay: immunoSEQ multiplex PCR; the TCRdb copy retains only in-frame clones and omits some. The sample lists more than 85,000 clones, 92% occurring once. Turning to this clone: Its target is not known.

The starting material was peripheral blood, obtained 28 days after the second AZD1222 dose. This clonotype originated in an adult who received the AZD1222 COVID-19 vaccine. The V call is TRBV7-2, the J call TRBJ2-1; 7 positions agree with TRBD1. The CDR3 region is CASSLTGKMNEQFF. In DNA form, the CDR3 reads TGTGCCAGCAGCCTGACAGGGAAGATGAATGAGCAGTTCTTC.